The following is a T cell receptor (beta chain) sequence with its context. In the original processing: Cell counts per sample came from amplifying reference gene primers. Profiled with immunoSEQ multiplex PCR; TCRdb holds only in-frame clones, not every one. The DNA gave D and trimming, while V, J and clone size come from that table. The table lists about 400,000 clones, nearly 90% of them singletons. The cohort comprised adults aged roughly 18 to 100 years residing in 20 to 30 US areas. The data were obtained in a study of blood T cell repertoires in COVID-19. On the study more broadly: T cells, B-cell-depleted T cells, or PBMCs provided the cDNA or gDNA that served as material.

Trimming pared 3 bases from V and 8 bases from J, leaving 4 bases between. CDR3 length: 10 residues. This chain joins TRBV12-3 or TRBV12-4 and TRBJ1-2; the D is unclear. The TCR originated in a young woman with acute COVID-19. The specimen was PBMCs or T cells enriched from blood (not recorded which). The CDR3, as DNA: TGTGCCAGCAGTTTCAGAGGCTACACCTTC. It is translated as CASSFRGYTF.